Only one count was recorded for the clone carrying this TCR beta chain. This entry is derived from a study of shared clonotypes between healthy human individuals. Terminally differentiated effector memory CD45RA+ cells were excluded from the naive CD8 cells, which were CD45RO-negative and positively selected for CCR7. Assay: immunoSEQ multiplex PCR; the TCRdb copy retains only in-frame clones and omits some. This table has about 800,000 clones, approximately 97% appearing once. Sequenced sample: naive CD8+ T cells sorted from blood. The clonotype originates from a man aged 25-45 years in good health.

Here the CDR3 DNA reads TGTGCCAGCTCACCAACCTCGATGTCAGACTATGGCTACACCTTC. The encoded protein is CASSPTSMSDYGYTF. V is TRBV18 and J is TRBJ1-2; D is unresolved. V lost 2 bases and J 3 bases, leaving 13 bases between the germline ends. CDR1 is KGHSH and CDR2 is LQKENI in the germline V gene. This CDR3 region has 15 residues.